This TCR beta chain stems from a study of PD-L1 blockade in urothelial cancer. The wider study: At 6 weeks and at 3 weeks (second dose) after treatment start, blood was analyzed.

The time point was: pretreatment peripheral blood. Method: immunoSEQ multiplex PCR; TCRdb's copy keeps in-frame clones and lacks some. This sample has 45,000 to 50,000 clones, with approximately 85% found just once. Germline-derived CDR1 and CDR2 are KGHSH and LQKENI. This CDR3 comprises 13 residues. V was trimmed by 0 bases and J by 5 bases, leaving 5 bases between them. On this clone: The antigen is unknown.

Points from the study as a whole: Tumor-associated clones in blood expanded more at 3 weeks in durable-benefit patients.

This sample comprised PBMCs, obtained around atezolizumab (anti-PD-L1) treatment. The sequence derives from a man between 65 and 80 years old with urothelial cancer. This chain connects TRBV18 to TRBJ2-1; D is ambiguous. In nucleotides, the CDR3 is TGTGCCAGCTCACCACCCCATGACAATGAGCAGTTCTTC. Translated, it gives CASSPPHDNEQFF.